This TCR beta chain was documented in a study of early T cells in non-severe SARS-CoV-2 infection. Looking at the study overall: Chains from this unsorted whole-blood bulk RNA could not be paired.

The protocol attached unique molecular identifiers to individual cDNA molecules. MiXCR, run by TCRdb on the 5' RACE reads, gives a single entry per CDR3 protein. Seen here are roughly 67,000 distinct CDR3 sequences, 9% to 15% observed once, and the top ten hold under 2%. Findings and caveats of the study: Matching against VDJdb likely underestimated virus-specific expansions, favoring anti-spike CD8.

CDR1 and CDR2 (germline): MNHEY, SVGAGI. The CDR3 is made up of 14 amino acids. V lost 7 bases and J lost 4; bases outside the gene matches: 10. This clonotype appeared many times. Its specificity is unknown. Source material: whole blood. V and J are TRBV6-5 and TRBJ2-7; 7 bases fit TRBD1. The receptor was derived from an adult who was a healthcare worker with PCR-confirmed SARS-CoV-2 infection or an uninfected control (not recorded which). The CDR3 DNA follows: TGTGCCAGCACCCCTAGGACAGGTGCTTACGAGCAGTACTTC. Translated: CASTPRTGAYEQYF.